The clone carrying this TCR beta chain was detected only once. The antigen is undetermined. The V segment lost 4 bases and the J segment 1 base; nucleotides outside the gene matches: 12. The CDR3 loop spans 17 amino acids. CDR1 LNHDA and CDR2 SQIVND come from the germline V gene (reference sequence). Investigators profiled TCR beta VDJ and CDR3 from genomic DNA template. TCRdb ran MiXCR on the reads and lists one entry per CDR3 protein. The sample holds around 170,000 distinct CDR3 sequences, around 45% seen once. This sample was taken from a study of CD8+CD57+ T cells in acquired aplastic anemia. Looking at the study overall: An average of roughly 2.9 ug of DNA was obtained from sorted CD4+ and CD8+ cells. General observations from the study: It was found that fewer than 35 CD8+ CDR3 sequences were shared between patients and controls.

CD8+CD57+ cell expansion had been shown by flow cytometry in patients chosen for sequencing. The TCR comes from a human donor with aplastic anemia. The V gene is TRBV19, the J gene TRBJ2-7; TRBD1 matches at 8 bases. Sequenced sample: sorted CD4+, CD8+, or CD8+CD57+ T cells (not recorded which) from PBMCs. CDR3 in DNA: TGTGCCAGTAGTAAGACGCGGGGACAGGAACCATCCTACGAGCAGTACTTC. Its translation: CASSKTRGQEPSYEQYF.